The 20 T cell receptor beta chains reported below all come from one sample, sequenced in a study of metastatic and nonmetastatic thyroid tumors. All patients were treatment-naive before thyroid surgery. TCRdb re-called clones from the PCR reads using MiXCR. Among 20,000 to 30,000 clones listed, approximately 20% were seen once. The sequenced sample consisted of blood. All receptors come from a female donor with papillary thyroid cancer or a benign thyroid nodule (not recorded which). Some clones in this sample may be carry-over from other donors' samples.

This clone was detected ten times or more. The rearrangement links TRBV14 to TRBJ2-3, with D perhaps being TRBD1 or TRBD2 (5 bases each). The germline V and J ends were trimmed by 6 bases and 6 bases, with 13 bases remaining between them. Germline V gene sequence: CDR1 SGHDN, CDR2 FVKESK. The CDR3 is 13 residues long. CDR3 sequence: CASSTTGPDTQYF. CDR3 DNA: TGTGCCAGCAGTACTACGGGGCCGGATACGCAGTATTTT.

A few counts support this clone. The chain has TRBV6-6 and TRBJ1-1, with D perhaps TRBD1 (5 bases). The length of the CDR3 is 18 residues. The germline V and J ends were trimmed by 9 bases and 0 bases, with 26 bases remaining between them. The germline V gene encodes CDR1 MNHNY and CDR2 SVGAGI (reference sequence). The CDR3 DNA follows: TGTGCCAGGGGACTACCGGTGTCTTCAGGATCTGTGAACACTGAAGCTTTCTTT. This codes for CARGLPVSSGSVNTEAFF.

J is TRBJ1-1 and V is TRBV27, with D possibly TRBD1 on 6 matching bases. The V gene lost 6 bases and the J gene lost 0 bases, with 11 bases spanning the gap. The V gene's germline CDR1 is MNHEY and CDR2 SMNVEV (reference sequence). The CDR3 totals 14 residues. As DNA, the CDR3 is TGTGCCAGCAGGTCAGGGGCCATGAACACTGAAGCTTTCTTT. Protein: CASRSGAMNTEAFF.

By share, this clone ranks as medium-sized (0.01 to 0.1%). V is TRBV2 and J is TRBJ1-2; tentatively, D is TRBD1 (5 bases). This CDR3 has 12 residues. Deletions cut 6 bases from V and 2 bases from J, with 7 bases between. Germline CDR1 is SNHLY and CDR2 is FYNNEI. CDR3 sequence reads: CASRGGNYGYTF. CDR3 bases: TGTGCCAGCAGGGGGGGGAACTATGGCTACACCTTC.

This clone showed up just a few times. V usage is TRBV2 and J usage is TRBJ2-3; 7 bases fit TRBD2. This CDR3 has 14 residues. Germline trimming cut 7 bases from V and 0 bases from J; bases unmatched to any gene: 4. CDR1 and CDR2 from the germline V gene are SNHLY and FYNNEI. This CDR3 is CASTPAGSTDTQYF. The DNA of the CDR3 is TGTGCCAGCACCCCAGCGGGGAGCACAGATACGCAGTATTTT.

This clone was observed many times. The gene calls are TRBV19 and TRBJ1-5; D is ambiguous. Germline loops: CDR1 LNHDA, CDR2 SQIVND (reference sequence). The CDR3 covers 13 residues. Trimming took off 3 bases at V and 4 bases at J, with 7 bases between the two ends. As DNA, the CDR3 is TGTGCCAGTAGTATTGTCCGGAATCAGCCCCAGCATTTT. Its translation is CASSIVRNQPQHF.

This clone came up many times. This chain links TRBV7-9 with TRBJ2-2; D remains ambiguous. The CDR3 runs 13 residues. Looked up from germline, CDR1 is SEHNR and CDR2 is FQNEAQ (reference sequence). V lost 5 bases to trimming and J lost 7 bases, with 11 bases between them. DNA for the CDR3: TGTGCCAGCAGCCCTATGATGGGCGGGGAGCTGTTTTTT. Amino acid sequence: CASSPMMGGELFF.

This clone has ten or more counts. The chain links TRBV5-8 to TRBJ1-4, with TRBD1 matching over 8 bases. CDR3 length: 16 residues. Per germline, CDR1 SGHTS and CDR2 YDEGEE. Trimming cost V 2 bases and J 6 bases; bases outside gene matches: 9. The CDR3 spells CASSLNPGQAHEKLFF. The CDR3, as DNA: TGTGCCAGCAGCTTAAATCCGGGACAGGCCCATGAAAAACTGTTTTTT.

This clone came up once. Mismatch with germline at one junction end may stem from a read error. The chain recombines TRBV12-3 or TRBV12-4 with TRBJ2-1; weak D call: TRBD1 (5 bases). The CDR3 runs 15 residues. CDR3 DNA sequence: TGTGCCATCATGATGGCGGTAGGGGCTTGCAATGTGCAGTTCTTC. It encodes CAIMMAVGACNVQFF.

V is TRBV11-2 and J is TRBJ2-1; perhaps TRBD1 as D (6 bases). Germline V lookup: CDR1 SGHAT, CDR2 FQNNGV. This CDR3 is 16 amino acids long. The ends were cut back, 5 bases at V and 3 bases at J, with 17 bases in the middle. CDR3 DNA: TGTGCCAGCAGCAAAACCGGTACAGGGATCTACAATGAGCAGTTCTTC. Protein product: CASSKTGTGIYNEQFF. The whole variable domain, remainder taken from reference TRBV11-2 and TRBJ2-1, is EAGVAQSPRYKIIEKRQSVAFWCNPISGHATLYWYQQILGQGPKLLIQFQNNGVVDDSQLPKDRFSAERLKGVDSTLKIQPAKLEDSAVYLCASSKTGTGIYNEQFFGPGTRLTVL.

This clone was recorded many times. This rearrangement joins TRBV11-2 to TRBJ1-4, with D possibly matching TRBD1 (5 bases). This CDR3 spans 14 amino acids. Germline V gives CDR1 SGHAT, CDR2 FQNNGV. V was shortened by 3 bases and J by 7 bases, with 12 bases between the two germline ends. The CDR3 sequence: CASSLGGYGEKLFF. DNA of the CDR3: TGTGCCAGCAGCTTGGGGGGTTATGGTGAAAAACTGTTTTTT.

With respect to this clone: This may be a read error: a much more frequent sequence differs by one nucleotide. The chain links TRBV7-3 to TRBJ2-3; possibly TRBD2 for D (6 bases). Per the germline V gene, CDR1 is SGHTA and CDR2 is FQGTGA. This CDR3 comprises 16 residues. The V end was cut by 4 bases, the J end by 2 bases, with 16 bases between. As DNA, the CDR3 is TGTGCCAGCAGCTCAGGGTGGGACTGGGTCACAGATACGCAGTATTTT. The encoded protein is CASSSGWDWVTDTQYF.

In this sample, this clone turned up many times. The CDR3 spells CASSSVAGPFTF. CDR3 DNA sequence: TGTGCCAGCAGCTCCGTCGCAGGGCCCTTCACCTTC. J is TRBJ1-2 and V is TRBV7-6; a weak D match, TRBD1 (5 bases). This CDR3 region has 12 residues. Germline V gene data show CDR1 as SGHVS and CDR2 as FNYEAQ. The V and J ends lost 4 bases and 13 bases respectively, with 16 bases between them.

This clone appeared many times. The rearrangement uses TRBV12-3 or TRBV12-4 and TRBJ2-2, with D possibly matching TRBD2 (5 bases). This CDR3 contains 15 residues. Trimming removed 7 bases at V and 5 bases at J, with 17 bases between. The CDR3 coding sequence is TGTGCCAGCACTCCCCAGCTCTCGGGGACCGGGGAGCTGTTTTTT. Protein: CASTPQLSGTGELFF.

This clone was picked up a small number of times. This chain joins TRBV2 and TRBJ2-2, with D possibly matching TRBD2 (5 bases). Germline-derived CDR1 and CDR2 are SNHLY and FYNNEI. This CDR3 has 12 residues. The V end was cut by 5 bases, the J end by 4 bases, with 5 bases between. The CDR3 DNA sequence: TGTGCCAGCAGTCTAGCCACCGGGGAGCTGTTTTTT. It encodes CASSLATGELFF.

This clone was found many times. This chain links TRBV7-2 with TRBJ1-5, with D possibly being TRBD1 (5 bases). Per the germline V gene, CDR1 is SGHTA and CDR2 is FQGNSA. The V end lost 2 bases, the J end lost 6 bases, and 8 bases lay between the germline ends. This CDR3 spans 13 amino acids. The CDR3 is CASSLWGFQPQHF. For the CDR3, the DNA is TGTGCCAGCAGCTTATGGGGGTTTCAGCCCCAGCATTTT.

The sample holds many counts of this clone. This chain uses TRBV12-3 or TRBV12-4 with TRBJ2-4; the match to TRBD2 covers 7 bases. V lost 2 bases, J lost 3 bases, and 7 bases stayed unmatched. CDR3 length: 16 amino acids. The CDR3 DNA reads TGTGCCAGCAGTTTACTATGGGGGGGGGTCAAAAACATTCAGTACTTC. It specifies CASSLLWGGVKNIQYF.

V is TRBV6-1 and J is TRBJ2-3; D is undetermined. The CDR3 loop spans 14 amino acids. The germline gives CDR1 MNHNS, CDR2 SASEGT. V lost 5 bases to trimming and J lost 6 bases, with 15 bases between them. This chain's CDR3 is CASSTVTDADTQYF. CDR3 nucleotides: TGTGCCAGCAGTACAGTCACAGATGCGGATACGCAGTATTTT.

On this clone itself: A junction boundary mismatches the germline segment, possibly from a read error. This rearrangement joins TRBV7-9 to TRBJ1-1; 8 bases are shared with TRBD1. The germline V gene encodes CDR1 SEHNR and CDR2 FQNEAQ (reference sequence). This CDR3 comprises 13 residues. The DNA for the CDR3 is TGTGCCAGCAGCTCACAGGGGGACACGGAAGGTTTCTTT. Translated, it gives CASSSQGDTEGFF.

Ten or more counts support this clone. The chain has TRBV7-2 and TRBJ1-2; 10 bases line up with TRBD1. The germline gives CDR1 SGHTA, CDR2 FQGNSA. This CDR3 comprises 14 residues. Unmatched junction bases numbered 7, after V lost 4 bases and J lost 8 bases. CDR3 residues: CASSSTDRGPGYTF. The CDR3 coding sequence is TGTGCCAGCAGCTCTACCGACAGGGGGCCCGGCTACACCTTC.